The present entry profiles one T cell receptor (beta chain) with its context. The CDR3 is 11 amino acids. Trimming pared 7 bases from V and 4 bases from J, leaving 5 bases between. Germline V gene lookup returns CDR1 SGDLS and CDR2 YYNGEE. The sample originates from a study of blood T cell repertoires in COVID-19. As for the study in general: T cells, B-cell-depleted T cells, or PBMCs supplied cDNA or gDNA.

Sequencing was performed with immunoSEQ multiplex PCR; in TCRdb, only in-frame clones are kept and a portion is missing. The sample holds roughly 110,000 clones, about 88% seen once. Source material: peripheral blood. The sequence derives from a woman in her sixties or seventies who had recovered from COVID-19. The gene calls are TRBV9 and TRBJ2-2; D not certain. CDR3 bases: TGTGCCAGCTCCCGCACCGGGGAGCTGTTTTTT. Translated: CASSRTGELFF.